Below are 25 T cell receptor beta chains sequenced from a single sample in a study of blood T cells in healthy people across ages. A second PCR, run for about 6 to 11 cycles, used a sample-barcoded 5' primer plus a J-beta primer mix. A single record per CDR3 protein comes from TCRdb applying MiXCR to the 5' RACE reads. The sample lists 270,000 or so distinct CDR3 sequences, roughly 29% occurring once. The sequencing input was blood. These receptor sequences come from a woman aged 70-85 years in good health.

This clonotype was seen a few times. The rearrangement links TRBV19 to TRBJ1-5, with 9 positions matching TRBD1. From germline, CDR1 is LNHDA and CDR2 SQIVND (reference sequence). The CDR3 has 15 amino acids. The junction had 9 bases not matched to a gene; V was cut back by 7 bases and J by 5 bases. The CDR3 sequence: CASTRTGEGYQPQHF. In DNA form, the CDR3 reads TGTGCCAGTACCCGGACAGGGGAGGGTTATCAGCCCCAGCATTTT.

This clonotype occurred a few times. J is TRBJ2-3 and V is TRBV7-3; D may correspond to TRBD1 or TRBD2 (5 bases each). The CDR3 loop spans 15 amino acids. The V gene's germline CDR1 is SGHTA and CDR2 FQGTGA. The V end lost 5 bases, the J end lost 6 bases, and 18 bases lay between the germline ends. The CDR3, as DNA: TGTGCCAGCAGCCCCGAGGGGCAGGGTCGGGATACGCAGTATTTT. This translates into CASSPEGQGRDTQYF.

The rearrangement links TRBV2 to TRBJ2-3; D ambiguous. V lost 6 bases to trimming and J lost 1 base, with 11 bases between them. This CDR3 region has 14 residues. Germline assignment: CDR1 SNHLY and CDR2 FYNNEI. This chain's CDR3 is CASRRNHGTDTQYF. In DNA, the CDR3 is TGTGCCAGCAGGAGGAACCACGGCACAGATACGCAGTATTTT.

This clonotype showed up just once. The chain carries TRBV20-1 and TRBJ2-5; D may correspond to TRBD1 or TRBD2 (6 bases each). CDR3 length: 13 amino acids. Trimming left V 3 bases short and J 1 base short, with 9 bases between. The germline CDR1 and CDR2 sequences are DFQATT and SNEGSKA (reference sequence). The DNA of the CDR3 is TGCAGTGCTAGCCGGGGGCCCCAAGAGACCCAGTACTTC. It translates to CSASRGPQETQYF.

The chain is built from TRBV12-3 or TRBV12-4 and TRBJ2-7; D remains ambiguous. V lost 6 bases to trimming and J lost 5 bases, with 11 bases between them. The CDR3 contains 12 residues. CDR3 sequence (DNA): TGTGCCAGCAGCCACGGTTACGACGAGCAGTACTTC. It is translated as CASSHGYDEQYF.

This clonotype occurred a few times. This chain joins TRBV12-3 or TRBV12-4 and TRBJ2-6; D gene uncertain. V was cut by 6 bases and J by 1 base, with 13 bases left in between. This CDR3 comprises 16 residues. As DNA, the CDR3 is TGTGCCAGCAGCTATGGATCGCCTTCTGGGGCCAACGTCCTGACTTTC. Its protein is CASSYGSPSGANVLTF.

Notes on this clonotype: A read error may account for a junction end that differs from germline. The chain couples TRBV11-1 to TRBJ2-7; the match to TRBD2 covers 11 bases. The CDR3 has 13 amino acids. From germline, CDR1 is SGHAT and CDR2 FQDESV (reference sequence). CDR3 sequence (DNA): TGTGTCAGCAGCAAGACTAGCGGGGACGAGCAGTACTTC. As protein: CVSSKTSGDEQYF.

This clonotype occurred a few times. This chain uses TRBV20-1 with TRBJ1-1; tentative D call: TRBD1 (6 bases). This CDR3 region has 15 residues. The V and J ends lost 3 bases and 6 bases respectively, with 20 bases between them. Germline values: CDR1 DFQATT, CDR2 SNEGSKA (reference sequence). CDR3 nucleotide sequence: TGCAGTGCTAGGGTCGGGACAAATATAGCCTCTGAAGCTTTCTTT. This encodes CSARVGTNIASEAFF.

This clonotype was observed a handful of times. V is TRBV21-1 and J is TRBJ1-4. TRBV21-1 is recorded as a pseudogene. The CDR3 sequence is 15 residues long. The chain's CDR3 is CASSNRAGGNEKLFF. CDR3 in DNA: TGTGCCAGCAGCAACAGGGCGGGGGGGAATGAAAAACTGTTTTTT.

The CDR3 sequence: CASRPLTQETQYF. The CDR3 coding sequence is TGTGCCAGCAGGCCCCTAACTCAAGAGACCCAGTACTTC. The chain links TRBV7-9 to TRBJ2-5, with D uncertain. CDR3 length: 13 amino acids. Looked up from germline, CDR1 is SEHNR and CDR2 is FQNEAQ (reference sequence). V was pared by 6 bases and J by 2 bases, with 10 bases between.

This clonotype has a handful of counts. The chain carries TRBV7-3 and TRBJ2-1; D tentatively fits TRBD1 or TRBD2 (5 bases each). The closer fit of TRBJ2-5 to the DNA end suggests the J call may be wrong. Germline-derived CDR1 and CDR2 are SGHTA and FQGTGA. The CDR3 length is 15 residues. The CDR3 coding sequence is TGTGCCAGCAGCGCCTCGGGACCGCCGCGGGAGACCCAGTACTTC. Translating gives CASSASGPPRETQYF.

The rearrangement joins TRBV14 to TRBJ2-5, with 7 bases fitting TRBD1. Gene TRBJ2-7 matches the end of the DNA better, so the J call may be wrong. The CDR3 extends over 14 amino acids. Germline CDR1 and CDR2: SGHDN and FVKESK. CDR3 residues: CASSRDREEDEQYF. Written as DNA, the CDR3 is TGTGCCAGCAGCCGTGACAGGGAAGAAGACGAGCAGTACTTC.

The CDR3 region is CASSLGVFGEQYF. The CDR3 coding sequence is TGCGCCAGCAGCTTGGGTGTTTTCGGCGAGCAGTACTTC. The chain is built from TRBV5-1 and TRBJ2-7; D gene ambiguous. Germline V lookup: CDR1 SGHRS, CDR2 YFSETQ. The CDR3 runs 13 residues. Trimming removed 0 bases from V and 6 bases from J, with 10 bases in between.

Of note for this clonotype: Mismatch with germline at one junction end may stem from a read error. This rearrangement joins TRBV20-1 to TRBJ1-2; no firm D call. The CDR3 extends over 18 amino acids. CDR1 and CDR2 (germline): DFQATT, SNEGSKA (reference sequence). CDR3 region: CSARDHVPTRPINYGYAF. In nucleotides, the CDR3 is TGCAGTGCTAGAGATCACGTTCCGACAAGGCCAATCAACTATGGCTACGCCTTC.

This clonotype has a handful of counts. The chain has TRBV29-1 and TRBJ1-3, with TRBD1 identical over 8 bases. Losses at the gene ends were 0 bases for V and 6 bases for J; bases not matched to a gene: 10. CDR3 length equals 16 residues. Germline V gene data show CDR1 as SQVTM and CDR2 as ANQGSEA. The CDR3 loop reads CSVEDRTGGEKNTIYF. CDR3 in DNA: TGCAGCGTTGAAGATCGAACAGGGGGAGAGAAAAACACCATATATTTT.

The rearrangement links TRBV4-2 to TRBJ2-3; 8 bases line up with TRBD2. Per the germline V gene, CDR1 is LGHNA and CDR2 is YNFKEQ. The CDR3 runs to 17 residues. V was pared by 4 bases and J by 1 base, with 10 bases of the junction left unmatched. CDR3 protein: CASSPLLSGSGTDTQYF. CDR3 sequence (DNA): TGTGCCAGCAGCCCCCTACTAAGCGGGAGTGGCACAGATACGCAGTATTTT.

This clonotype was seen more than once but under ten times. The CDR3 loop is CASSAQMSETQYF. The CDR3, as DNA: TGCGCCAGCAGCGCCCAGATGAGTGAGACCCAGTACTTC. The V and J genes are TRBV5-1 and TRBJ2-5; D gene unclear. The V end lost 4 bases, the J end lost 5 bases, and 12 bases lay between the germline ends. Germline V CDR1 and CDR2: SGHRS, YFSETQ. CDR3 length: 13 residues.

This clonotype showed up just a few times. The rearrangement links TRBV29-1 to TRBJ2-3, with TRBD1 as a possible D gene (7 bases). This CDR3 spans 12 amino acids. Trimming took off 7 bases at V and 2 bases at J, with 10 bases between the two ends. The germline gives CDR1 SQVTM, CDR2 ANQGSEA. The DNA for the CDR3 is TGCAGCGCCAGGGGGGACACAGATACGCAGTATTTT. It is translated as CSARGDTDTQYF.

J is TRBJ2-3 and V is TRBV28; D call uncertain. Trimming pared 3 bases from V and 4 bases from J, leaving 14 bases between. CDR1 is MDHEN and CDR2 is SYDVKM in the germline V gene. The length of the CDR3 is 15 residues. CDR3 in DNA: TGTGCCAGCAGTTTTATTAGCCTCGCTGCAGATACGCAGTATTTT. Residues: CASSFISLAADTQYF.

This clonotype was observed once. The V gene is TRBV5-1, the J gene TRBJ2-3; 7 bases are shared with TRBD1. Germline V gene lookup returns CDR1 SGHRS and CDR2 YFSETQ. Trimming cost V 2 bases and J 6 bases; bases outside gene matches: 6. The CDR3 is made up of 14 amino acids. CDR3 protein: CASSLQGWTDTQYF. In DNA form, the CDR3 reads TGCGCCAGCAGCTTACAGGGGTGGACGGATACGCAGTATTTT.

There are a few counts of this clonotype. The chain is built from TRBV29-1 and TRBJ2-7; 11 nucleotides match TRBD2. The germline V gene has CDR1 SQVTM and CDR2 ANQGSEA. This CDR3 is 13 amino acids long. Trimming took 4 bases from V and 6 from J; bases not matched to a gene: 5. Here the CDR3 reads CSVVSSGRSEQYF. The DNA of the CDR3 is TGCAGCGTTGTCTCTAGCGGGAGGAGCGAGCAGTACTTC.

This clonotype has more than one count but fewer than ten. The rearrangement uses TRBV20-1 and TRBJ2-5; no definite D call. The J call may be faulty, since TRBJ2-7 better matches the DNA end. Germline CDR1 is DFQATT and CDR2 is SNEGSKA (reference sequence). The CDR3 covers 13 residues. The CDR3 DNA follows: TGCAGTGCTAGAGAGCCTAGCTCCTACGAGCAGTACTTC. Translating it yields CSAREPSSYEQYF.

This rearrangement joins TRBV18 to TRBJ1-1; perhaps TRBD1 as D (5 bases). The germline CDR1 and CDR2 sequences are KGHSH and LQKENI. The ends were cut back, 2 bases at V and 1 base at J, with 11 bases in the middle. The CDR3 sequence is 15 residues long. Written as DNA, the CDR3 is TGTGCCAGCTCACCAGGGGTAGACAGGAACACTGAAGCTTTCTTT. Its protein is CASSPGVDRNTEAFF.

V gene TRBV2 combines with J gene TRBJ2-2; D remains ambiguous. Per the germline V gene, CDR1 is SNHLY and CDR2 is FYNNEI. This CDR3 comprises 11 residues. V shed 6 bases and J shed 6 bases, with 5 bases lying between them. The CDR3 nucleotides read TGTGCCAGCAGGCTAGCCGGGGAGCTGTTTTTT. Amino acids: CASRLAGELFF.

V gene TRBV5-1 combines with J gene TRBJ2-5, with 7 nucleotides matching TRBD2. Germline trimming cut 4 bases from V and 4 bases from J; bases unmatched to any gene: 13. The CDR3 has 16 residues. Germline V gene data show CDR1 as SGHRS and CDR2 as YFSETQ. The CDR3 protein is CASSPLTSRRGETQYF. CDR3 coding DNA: TGCGCCAGCAGCCCGTTGACTAGCCGTCGGGGAGAGACCCAGTACTTC.